This T cell receptor beta chain was observed in a study of identical twins. V lost 8 bases, J lost 4 bases, and 21 bases lay in between. The germline V gene has CDR1 MNHNS and CDR2 SASEGT. The CDR3 is made up of 15 amino acids. TCRdb reprocessed the 5' RACE reads with MiXCR, giving one entry per CDR3 protein. This table has roughly 700,000 distinct CDR3 sequences, over 8.5% appearing once. This clonotype occurred a few times. Antigen: not known. Study results and caveats: Twins shared out-of-frame alpha sequences with excess low generation probability. Models, which agreed with sharing between unrelated individuals, nonetheless underestimated the out-of-frame TCR alpha sharing seen in monozygotic twins. Beta out-of-frame sequences showed weaker excess twin sharing.

This same sample was also taken into another study, of yellow fever vaccine responses in identical twins.

The material sequenced was PBMCs. This sequence joins TRBV6-1 and TRBJ2-7, with D tentatively TRBD1 or TRBD2 (6 bases each). The sequence was obtained from a young woman in good health. As DNA, the CDR3 is TGTGCCAGCTTCCACAGGGCCGGGGGACTTTACGAGCAGTACTTC. This translates into CASFHRAGGLYEQYF.